Listed below are T cell receptor beta chains from one sample, sequenced in a study of shared clonotypes between healthy human individuals. Only in-frame clones appear in the TCRdb table, and some are missing; sequencing was by immunoSEQ multiplex PCR. The sample shows about 1 million clones, around 74% of them seen only once. Sequences were obtained from memory CD4+ T cells sorted from blood. Receptor source: a man aged 18 to 29 in good health. Both conserved end residues are part of each CDR3. The order of the fields is clone size, D gene, V gene, J gene, CDR3 length, CDR3 DNA, CDR3 protein. The D gene is left open where the match is weak. Not every row has a clone size; where given, it reads once, few, many or a size class.

few,NA,TRBV11-2,TRBJ1-2,13,TGTGCCAGCAGCTTAGAGGAGTCAGGTGGCTACACCTTC,CASSLEESGGYTF
once,NA,TRBV11-2,TRBJ2-5,13,TGTGCCAGCAGCTTAGAAAGACAAGAGACCCAGTACTTC,CASSLERQETQYF
NA,NA,TRBV14,TRBJ2-7,14,TGTGCCAGCAGCCACCCCGGGCTGGCGTCAGAGCAGTACTTC,CASSHPGLASEQYF
NA,NA,TRBV14,TRBJ2-3,15,TGTGCCAGCAGCGCGCGACGCGAGAGGCCAGATACGCAGTATTTT,CASSARRERPDTQYF
NA,NA,TRBV18,TRBJ1-5,17,TGTGCCAGCTCACCGCCAATCGGGTCACAGGGCAATCAGCCCCAGCATTTT,CASSPPIGSQGNQPQHF
NA,TRBD1,TRBV7-2,TRBJ1-1,14,TGTGCCAGCAGCTCCCAGGGGGCAGGCACTGAAGCTTTCTTT,CASSSQGAGTEAFF
few,NA,TRBV30,TRBJ2-4,16,TGTGCCTGGAGCGAACCCCAGGCAGGGGCCAAAAACATTCAGTACTTC,CAWSEPQAGAKNIQYF
NA,NA,TRBV30,TRBJ1-2,13,TGTGCCTGGAGTGTCGAAGGAACCTATGGCTACACCTTC,CAWSVEGTYGYTF
NA,NA,TRBV7-2,TRBJ2-7,15,TGTGCCAGCAGCTTCCGGATCGGACCTGGCTACGAGCAGTACTTC,CASSFRIGPGYEQYF
few,TRBD1,TRBV30,TRBJ1-1,12,TGTGCCTGGAGGACCGGGACAGCTGAAGCTTTCTTT,CAWRTGTAEAFF
few,NA,TRBV7-2,TRBJ2-1,12,TGTGCCAGCAGCCTAAACAGGGATGAGCAGTTCTTC,CASSLNRDEQFF
NA,TRBD1,TRBV6-1,TRBJ1-1,14,TGTGCCAGCAGTGCCAACGAACGGACAGGGGAAGCTTTCTTT,CASSANERTGEAFF
NA,NA,TRBV6-5,TRBJ2-1,14,TGTGCCAGCAGTAGAACGGGCCGCCAAGATGAGCAGTTCTTC,CASSRTGRQDEQFF
NA,NA,TRBV18,TRBJ1-1,14,TGTGCCAGCTCCCCTGTTTTAACGGACACTGAAGCTTTCTTT,CASSPVLTDTEAFF
NA,NA,TRBV6-5,TRBJ2-1,13,TGTGCCAGCAGTTATACAGGTACCGGTGAGCAGTTCTTC,CASSYTGTGEQFF
NA,TRBD1,TRBV28,TRBJ1-2,16,TGTGCCAGCAGTTTAGGAGGTGGACAGGGCATAAATGGCTACACCTTC,CASSLGGGQGINGYTF
NA,TRBD1,TRBV5-1,TRBJ1-6,15,TGCGCCAGCAGCTTGGACGGGACAGGGAATTCACCCCTCCACTTT,CASSLDGTGNSPLHF
few,NA,TRBV10-2,TRBJ1-6,14,TGCGCCAGCACCCCGGGACGGAATAATTCACCCCTCCACTTT,CASTPGRNNSPLHF
NA,TRBD2,TRBV7-2,TRBJ2-7,15,TGTGCCAGCAGCTTAGGGCTAGCGGGACTCTACGAGCAGTACTTC,CASSLGLAGLYEQYF